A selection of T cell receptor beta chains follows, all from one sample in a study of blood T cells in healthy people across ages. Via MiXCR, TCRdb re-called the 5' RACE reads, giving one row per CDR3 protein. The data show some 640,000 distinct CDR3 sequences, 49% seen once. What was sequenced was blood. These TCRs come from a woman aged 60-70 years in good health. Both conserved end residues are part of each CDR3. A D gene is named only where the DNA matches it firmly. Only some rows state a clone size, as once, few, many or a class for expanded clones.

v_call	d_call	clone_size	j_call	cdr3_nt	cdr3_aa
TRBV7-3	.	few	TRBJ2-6	TGTGCCAGCAGCCCGCCTCGGGGCAGGCTATCCGGGGCCAACGTCCTGACTTTC	CASSPPRGRLSGANVLTF
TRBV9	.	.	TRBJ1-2	TGTGCCAGCAGCGCTAATCCGGGGTGGGCAAACTATGGCTACACCTTC	CASSANPGWANYGYTF
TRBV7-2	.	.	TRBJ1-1	TGTGCCAGCATCAAAACGGCGTTGAACACTGAAGCTTTCTTT	CASIKTALNTEAFF
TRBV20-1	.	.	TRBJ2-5	TGCAGTGTGGACTGGGGCCAAGAGACCCAGTACTTC	CSVDWGQETQYF
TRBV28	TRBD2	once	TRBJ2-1	TGTGCCAGCAGTTCCCCCAGGGAGGGGCGACATTACAATGAGCAGTTCTTC	CASSSPREGRHYNEQFF
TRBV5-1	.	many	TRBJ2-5	TGCGCCAGCAAAGAAGGAGAGACCCAGTACTTC	CASKEGETQYF
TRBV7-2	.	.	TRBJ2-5	TGTGCCAGCAGCTCAGACAGGAGTGAGACCCAGTACTTC	CASSSDRSETQYF
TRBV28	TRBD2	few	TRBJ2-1	TGTGCCAGCAGTGCGGGGGAGGGCTACAATGAGCAGTTCTTC	CASSAGEGYNEQFF
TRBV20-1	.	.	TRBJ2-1	TGCAGTGCTAGCCGGGAGTCGGATGAGCAGTTCTTC	CSASRESDEQFF
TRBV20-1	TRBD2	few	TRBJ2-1	TGCAGTGCTAGCGCCGGGACTAGCGGGAGGAGGGGTTACAATGAGCAGTTCTTC	CSASAGTSGRRGYNEQFF
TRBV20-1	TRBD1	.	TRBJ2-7	TGCAGTGCTGAACAGGGGTCGCCGCCCTACGAGCAGTACTTC	CSAEQGSPPYEQYF
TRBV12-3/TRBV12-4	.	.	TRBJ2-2	TGTGCCAGCAGTTTGCGAGCGGATATCAACACCGGGGAGCTGTTTTTT	CASSLRADINTGELFF
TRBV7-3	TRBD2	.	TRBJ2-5	TGTGCCAGCAGCTTTGGGGGACTAGGGGGGAATGAGCAGTACTTC	CASSFGGLGGNEQYF
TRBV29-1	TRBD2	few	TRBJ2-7	TGCAGCGTCACGACTAGCGGGGCCTACGAGCAGTACTTC	CSVTTSGAYEQYF
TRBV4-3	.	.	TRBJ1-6	TGCGCCAGCAGCCAAGATCTGGAGTCACCCCTCCACTTT	CASSQDLESPLHF
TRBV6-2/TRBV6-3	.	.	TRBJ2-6	TGTGCCAGCAGTTACTCTGGGACACATACACCATACTCTGGGGCCAACGTCCTGACTTTC	CASSYSGTHTPYSGANVLTF